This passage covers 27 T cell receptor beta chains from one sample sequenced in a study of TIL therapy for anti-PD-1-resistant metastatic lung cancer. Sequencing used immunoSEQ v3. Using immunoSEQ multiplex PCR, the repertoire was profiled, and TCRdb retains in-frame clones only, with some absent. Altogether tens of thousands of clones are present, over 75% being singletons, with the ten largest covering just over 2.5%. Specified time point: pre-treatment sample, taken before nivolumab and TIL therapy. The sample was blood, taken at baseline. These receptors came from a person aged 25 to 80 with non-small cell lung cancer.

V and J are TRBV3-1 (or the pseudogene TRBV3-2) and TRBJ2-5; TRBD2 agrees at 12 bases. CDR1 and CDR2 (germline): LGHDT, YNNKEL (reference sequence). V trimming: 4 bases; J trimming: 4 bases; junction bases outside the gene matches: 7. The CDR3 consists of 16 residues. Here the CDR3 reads CASSLLTSGRGETQYF. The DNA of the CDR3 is TGTGCCAGCAGCCTTTTGACTAGCGGGAGAGGAGAGACCCAGTACTTC.

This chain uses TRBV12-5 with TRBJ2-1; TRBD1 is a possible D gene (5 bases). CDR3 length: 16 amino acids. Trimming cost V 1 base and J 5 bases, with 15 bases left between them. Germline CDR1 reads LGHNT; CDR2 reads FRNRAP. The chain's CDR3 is CASGLARAGRDNEQFF. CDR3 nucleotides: TGTGCTAGTGGTTTGGCCAGGGCAGGCCGGGACAATGAGCAGTTCTTC.

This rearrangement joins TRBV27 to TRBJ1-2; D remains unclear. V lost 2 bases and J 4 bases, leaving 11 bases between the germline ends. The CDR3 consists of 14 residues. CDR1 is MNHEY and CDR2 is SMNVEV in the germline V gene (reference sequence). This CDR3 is CASSLKGDLYGYTF. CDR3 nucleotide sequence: TGTGCCAGCAGTTTAAAGGGAGACCTCTATGGCTACACCTTC.

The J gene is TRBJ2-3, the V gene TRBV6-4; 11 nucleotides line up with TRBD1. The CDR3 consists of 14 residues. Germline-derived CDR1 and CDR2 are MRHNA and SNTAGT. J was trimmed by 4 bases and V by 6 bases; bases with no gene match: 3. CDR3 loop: CASRRTGGADTQYF. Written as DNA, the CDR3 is TGTGCCAGCAGAAGGACAGGGGGCGCAGATACGCAGTATTTT.

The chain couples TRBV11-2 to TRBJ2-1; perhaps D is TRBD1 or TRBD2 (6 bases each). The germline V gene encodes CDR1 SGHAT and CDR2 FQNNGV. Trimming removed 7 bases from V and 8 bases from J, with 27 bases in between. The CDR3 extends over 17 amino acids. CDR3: CASTNLGDGGARDEQFF. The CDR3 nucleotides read TGTGCCAGCACCAACCTGGGAGACGGGGGCGCGAGGGATGAGCAGTTCTTC.

CDR3 nucleotides: TGTGCCAGCAGCGTAGCCCTAGCGGGTAGCACAGATACGCAGTATTTT. It translates to CASSVALAGSTDTQYF. The rearrangement links TRBV9 to TRBJ2-3, with 8 bases aligning to TRBD2. CDR1 is SGDLS and CDR2 is YYNGEE in the germline V gene. CDR3 length equals 16 residues. J was trimmed by 0 bases and V by 0 bases; bases with no gene match: 3.

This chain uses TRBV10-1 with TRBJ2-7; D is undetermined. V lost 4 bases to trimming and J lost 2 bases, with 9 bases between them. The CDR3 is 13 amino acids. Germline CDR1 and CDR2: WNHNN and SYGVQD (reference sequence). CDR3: CASSAGSAYEQYF. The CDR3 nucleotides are TGCGCCAGCAGTGCGGGCAGTGCCTACGAGCAGTACTTC.

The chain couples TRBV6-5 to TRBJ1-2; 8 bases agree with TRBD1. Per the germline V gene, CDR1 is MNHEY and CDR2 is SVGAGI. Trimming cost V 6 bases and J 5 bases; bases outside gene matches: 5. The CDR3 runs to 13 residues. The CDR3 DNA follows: TGTGCCAGCAGCCGGGACAGGATGTATGGCTACACCTTC. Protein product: CASSRDRMYGYTF.

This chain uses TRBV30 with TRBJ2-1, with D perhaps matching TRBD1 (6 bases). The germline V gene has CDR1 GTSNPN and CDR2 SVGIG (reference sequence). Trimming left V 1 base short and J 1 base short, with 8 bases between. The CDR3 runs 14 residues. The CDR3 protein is CAWSAGESYNEQFF. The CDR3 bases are TGTGCCTGGAGTGCAGGGGAATCCTACAATGAGCAGTTCTTC.

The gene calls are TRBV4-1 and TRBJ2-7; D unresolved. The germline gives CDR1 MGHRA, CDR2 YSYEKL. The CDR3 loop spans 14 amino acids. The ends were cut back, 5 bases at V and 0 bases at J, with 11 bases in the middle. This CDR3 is CASSAAQASYEQYF. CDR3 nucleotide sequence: TGCGCCAGCAGCGCGGCCCAAGCCTCCTACGAGCAGTACTTC.

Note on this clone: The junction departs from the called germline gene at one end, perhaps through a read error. CDR3 DNA sequence: TGTGCCAGTTGTATATTCAACGAGCAGTACTTC. It codes for CASCIFNEQYF. The rearrangement uses TRBV19 and TRBJ2-7; D remains unclear. The germline V gene encodes CDR1 LNHDA and CDR2 SQIVND (reference sequence). CDR3 length: 11 residues.

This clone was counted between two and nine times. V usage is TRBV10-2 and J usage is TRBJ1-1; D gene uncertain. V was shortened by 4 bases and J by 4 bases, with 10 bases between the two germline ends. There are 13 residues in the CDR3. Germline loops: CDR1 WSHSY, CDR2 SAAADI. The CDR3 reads CASSVGKVTEAFF. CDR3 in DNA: TGCGCCAGCAGTGTAGGGAAGGTCACTGAAGCTTTCTTT.

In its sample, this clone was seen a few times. The CDR3 region has the DNA TGCGCCAGCAGCTTGATTAATTCACCCCTCCACTTT. Encoded protein: CASSLINSPLHF. J is TRBJ1-6 and V is TRBV5-1; the D is unclear. V was trimmed by 1 base and J by 6 bases, leaving 2 bases between them. CDR3 length: 12 residues. Germline V gene data show CDR1 as SGHRS and CDR2 as YFSETQ.

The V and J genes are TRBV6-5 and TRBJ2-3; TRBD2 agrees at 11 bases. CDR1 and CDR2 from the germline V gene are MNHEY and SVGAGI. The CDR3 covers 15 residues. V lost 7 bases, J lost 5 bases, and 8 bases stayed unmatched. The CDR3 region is CASILAGGIKDTQYF. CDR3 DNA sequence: TGTGCCAGCATCTTAGCGGGGGGGATCAAAGATACGCAGTATTTT.

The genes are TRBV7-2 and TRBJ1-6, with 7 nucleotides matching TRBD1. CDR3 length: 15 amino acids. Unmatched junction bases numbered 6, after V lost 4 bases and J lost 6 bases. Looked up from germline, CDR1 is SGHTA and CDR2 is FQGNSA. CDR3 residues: CASSSWDSINSPLHF. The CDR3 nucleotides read TGTGCCAGCAGCTCGTGGGACAGTATTAATTCACCCCTCCACTTT.

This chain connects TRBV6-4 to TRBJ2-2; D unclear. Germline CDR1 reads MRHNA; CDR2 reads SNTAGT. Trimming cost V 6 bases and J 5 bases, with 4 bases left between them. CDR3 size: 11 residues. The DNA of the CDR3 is TGTGCCAGCAGGGAGACCGGGGAGCTGTTTTTT. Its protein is CASRETGELFF.

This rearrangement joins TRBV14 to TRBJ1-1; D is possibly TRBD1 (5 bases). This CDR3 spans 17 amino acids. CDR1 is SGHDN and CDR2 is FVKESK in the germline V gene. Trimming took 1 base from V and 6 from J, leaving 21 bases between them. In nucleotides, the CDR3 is TGTGCCAGCAGCCAAGTCGGAGGGGTGGCAGGGACTTCTGAAGCTTTCTTT. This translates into CASSQVGGVAGTSEAFF.

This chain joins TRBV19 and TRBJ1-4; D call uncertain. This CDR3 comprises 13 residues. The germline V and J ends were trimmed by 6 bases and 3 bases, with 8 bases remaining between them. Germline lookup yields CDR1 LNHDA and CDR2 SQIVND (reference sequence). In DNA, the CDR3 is TGTGCCAGTAGCCGGAATTCTAATGAAAAACTGTTTTTT. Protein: CASSRNSNEKLFF.

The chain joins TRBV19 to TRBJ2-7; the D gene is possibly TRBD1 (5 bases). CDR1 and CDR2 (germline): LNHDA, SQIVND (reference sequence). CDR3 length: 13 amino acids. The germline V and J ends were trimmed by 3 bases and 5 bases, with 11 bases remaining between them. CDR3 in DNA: TGTGCCAGTAGTATGTTGCAGGGCCACGAGCAGTACTTC. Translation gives CASSMLQGHEQYF. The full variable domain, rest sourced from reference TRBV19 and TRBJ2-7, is DGGITQSPKYLFRKEGQNVTLSCEQNLNHDAMYWYRQDPGQGLRLIYYSQIVNDFQKGDIAEGYSVSREKKESFPLTVTSAQKNPTAFYLCASSMLQGHEQYFGPGTRLTVT.

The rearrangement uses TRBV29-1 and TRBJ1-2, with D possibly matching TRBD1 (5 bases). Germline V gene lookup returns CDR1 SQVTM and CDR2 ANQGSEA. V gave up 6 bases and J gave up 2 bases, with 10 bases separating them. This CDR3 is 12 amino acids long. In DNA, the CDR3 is TGCAGCGTCACAGGCAGCAACTATGGCTACACCTTC. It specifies CSVTGSNYGYTF. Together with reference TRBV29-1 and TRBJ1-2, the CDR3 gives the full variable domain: SAVISQKPSRDICQRGTSLTIQCQVDSQVTMMFWYRQQPGQSLTLIATANQGSEATYESGFVIDKFPISRPNLTFSTLTVSNMSPEDSSIYLCSVTGSNYGYTFGSGTRLTVV.

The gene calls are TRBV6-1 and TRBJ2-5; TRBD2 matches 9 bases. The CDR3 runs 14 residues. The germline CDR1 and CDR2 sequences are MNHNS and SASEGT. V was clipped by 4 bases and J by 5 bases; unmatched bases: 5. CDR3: CASSVAGARETQYF. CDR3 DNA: TGTGCCAGCAGTGTAGCGGGGGCGAGGGAGACCCAGTACTTC.

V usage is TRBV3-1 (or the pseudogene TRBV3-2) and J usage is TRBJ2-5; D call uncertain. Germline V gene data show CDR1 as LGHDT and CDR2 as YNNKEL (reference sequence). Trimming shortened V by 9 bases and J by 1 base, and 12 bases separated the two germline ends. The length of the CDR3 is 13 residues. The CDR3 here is CASKLSTQETQYF. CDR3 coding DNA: TGTGCCAGTAAACTTAGCACCCAAGAGACCCAGTACTTC.

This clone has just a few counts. The CDR3 coding sequence is TGTGCCAGCAGCTCTACGGGGGCGGCCTGGGATGGCTACACCTTC. As protein: CASSSTGAAWDGYTF. V gene TRBV7-2 combines with J gene TRBJ1-2; a weak D match, TRBD1 (6 bases). In germline, CDR1 is SGHTA, CDR2 FQGNSA. The CDR3 has 15 residues. V gave up 4 bases and J gave up 6 bases, with 18 bases separating them.

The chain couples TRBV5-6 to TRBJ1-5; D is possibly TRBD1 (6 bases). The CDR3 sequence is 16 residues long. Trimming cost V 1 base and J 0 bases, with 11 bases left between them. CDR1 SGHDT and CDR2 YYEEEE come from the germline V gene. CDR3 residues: CASSLRAGDSNQPQHF. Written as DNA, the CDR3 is TGTGCCAGCAGCTTGAGGGCAGGGGATAGCAATCAGCCCCAGCATTTT.

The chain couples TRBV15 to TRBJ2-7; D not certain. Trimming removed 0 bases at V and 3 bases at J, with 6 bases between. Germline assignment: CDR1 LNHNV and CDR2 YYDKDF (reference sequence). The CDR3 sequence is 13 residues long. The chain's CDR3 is CATSRDTYYEQYF. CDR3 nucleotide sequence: TGTGCCACCAGCAGAGATACCTACTACGAGCAGTACTTC.

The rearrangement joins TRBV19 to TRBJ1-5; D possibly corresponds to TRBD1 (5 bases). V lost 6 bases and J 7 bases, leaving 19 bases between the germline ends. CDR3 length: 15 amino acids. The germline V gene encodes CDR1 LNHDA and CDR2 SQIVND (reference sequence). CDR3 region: CASSQIPGARQPQHF. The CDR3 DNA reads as TGTGCCAGTAGCCAGATTCCTGGGGCACGGCAGCCCCAGCATTTT.

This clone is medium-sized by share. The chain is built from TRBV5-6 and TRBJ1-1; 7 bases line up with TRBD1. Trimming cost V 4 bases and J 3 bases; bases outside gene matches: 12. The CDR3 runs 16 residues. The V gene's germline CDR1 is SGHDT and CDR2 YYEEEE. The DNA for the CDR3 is TGTGCCAGCAGCGGATCGCAACAGGGGTGGGACACTGAAGCTTTCTTT. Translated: CASSGSQQGWDTEAFF.